These T cell receptor beta chains were read from a single sample in a study of long-term antiretroviral therapy in people with HIV. Sequencing used immunoSEQ multiplex PCR; TCRdb keeps in-frame clones, though not all of them. The sample gives around 26,000 clones, 70% to 90% of which show up once; 4.5% to 5.5% is in the top ten. The material was unsorted PBMCs, obtained just over 2.6 years after starting antiretroviral therapy. All receptors derive from a man in his forties with HIV. Both conserved end residues are part of each CDR3.

cdr3_length v_call cdr3_aa
16 TRBV21-1 CASSKGRESLLYGYTF
11 TRBV10-2 CASSEHNEQFF
16 TRBV5-1 CASSLGATGRTDTQYF
14 TRBV28 CASSFRQLNQPQHF
15 TRBV10-3 CAIRDRGSSYNEQFF
13 TRBV18 CASSPPGVYGYTF
15 TRBV19 CASSIEQGLLDGYTF
15 TRBV5-6 CASSSLDRGDNEQYF
15 TRBV10-3 CAISDPQRMNTEAFF
13 TRBV6-1 CASSGTGSGELFF
14 TRBV6-5 CASSIQGTGSPLHF
17 TRBV9 CASSVSASLSSYNEQFF
16 TRBV6-5 CASSYTSGRNTGELFF
15 TRBV5-1 CASSPWTGPDYGYTF
15 TRBV6-6 CASSYGRTDPYEQYF
14 TRBV30 CAWTFLTGRETQYF
12 TRBV10-3 CAISDRNQPQHF
17 TRBV12-5 CASGFSPLAGAGNEQFF
16 TRBV9 CASSGEYRGGEEKLFF
16 TRBV11-2 CASSLVGFDPEEGAFF